Shown below are 24 T cell receptor beta chains from a single sample sequenced in a study of CD8+CD57+ T cells in acquired aplastic anemia. Sequencing was done on patients that had shown CD8+CD57+ cell expansion by flow cytometry. Both TCR beta VDJ combination and CDR3 sequence profiling were carried out. Genomic DNA was the template for this profiling. From the reads, TCRdb called clonotypes with MiXCR, one entry per CDR3 protein. The data show 200,000 to 250,000 distinct CDR3 sequences, approximately 50% seen once. Material for sequencing was sorted CD4+, CD8+, or CD8+CD57+ T cells (not recorded which) from PBMCs. The receptor source for this set is a human donor with aplastic anemia.

In DNA form, the CDR3 reads TGTGCCATCAGTGGGGTACCGGGACAGCTGGACGAGCAGTACTTC. This encodes CAISGVPGQLDEQYF. V is TRBV10-3 and J is TRBJ2-7; 7 nucleotides agree with TRBD1. This CDR3 has 15 amino acids. Germline-derived CDR1 and CDR2 are ENHRY and SYGVKD. Unmatched junction bases numbered 11, after V lost 4 bases and J lost 5 bases.

V gene TRBV29-1 combines with J gene TRBJ1-1; 7 bases are a match to TRBD1. The CDR3 contains 12 residues. Germline CDR1 SQVTM, CDR2 ANQGSEA. V gave up 5 bases and J gave up 4 bases; unmatched junction bases: 4. The CDR3: CSVIRGLTEAFF. In nucleotides, the CDR3 is TGCAGCGTTATTAGGGGGCTCACTGAAGCTTTCTTT.

V and J are TRBV2 and TRBJ2-1; 15 nucleotides match TRBD2. This CDR3 has 16 residues. Germline-derived CDR1 and CDR2 are SNHLY and FYNNEI. J gave up 1 base and V 7 bases, and 2 bases lay outside the gene matches. CDR3 sequence (DNA): TGTGCCAGCAAGGGACTAGCGGGAGGTTCCTACAATGAGCAGTTCTTC. It codes for CASKGLAGGSYNEQFF.

This clonotype appeared a few times. The CDR3 DNA reads as TGTGCCAGCAGACCTCCGGGACAGGGTTACATAACTGAAGCTTTCTTT. Translation gives CASRPPGQGYITEAFF. V is TRBV6-5 and J is TRBJ1-1; TRBD1 agrees at 9 bases. This CDR3 spans 16 amino acids. V was clipped by 6 bases and J by 5 bases; unmatched bases: 13. Germline CDR1 reads MNHEY; CDR2 reads SVGAGI.

This rearrangement joins TRBV2 to TRBJ1-6; weak D call: TRBD1 (5 bases). The CDR3 covers 15 residues. Germline-derived CDR1 and CDR2 are SNHLY and FYNNEI. V lost 7 bases and J 9 bases, leaving 19 bases between the germline ends. The CDR3 nucleotides are TGTGCCAGCATGGAGGCAGGGTGCTTGATTTCACCCCTCCACTTT. This translates into CASMEAGCLISPLHF.

This clonotype was observed at least ten times. The rearrangement joins TRBV5-5 to TRBJ1-6; 8 bases are shared with TRBD1. The trim removed 4 bases at V and 9 bases at J, leaving 12 bases unmatched. Germline loops: CDR1 SGHKS, CDR2 YYEKEE (reference sequence). The CDR3 is 16 amino acids. The CDR3 region has the DNA TGTGCCAGCAGCCTGGGACAGGTGATTTGGAGTTCACCCCTCCACTTT. Its translation: CASSLGQVIWSSPLHF.

This clonotype turned up a few times. This chain uses TRBV14 with TRBJ2-1; 7 positions match TRBD1. The CDR3 contains 15 residues. Germline V CDR1 and CDR2: SGHDN, FVKESK. Germline trimming cut 4 bases from V and 8 bases from J; bases unmatched to any gene: 11. CDR3 DNA sequence: TGTGCCAGCAGCCCCCGGGACAGACCAGACCATGAGCAGTTCTTC. It is translated as CASSPRDRPDHEQFF.

The V call is TRBV5-1, the J call TRBJ2-3; 8 bases align to TRBD2. The V segment lost 2 bases and the J segment 4 bases; nucleotides outside the gene matches: 12. This CDR3 region has 17 residues. Germline loops: CDR1 SGHRS, CDR2 YFSETQ. The CDR3 spells CASSFATSGSNADTQYF. CDR3 bases: TGCGCCAGCAGCTTTGCCACCAGCGGGAGTAACGCAGATACGCAGTATTTT.

The gene calls are TRBV5-1 and TRBJ2-1; no reliable D call. This CDR3 contains 13 residues. The germline V gene has CDR1 SGHRS and CDR2 YFSETQ. With 3 bases removed from V and 0 bases from J, the gap between germline ends came to 4 bases. CDR3 bases: TGCGCCAGCAGCTGGAGCTCCTACAATGAGCAGTTCTTC. As protein: CASSWSSYNEQFF.

This clonotype was detected once. This may arise from a read error, as a much more abundant clone is one base away. The J gene is TRBJ2-1, the V gene TRBV2, with TRBD2 matching 8 bases. This CDR3 is 14 amino acids long. Germline CDR1 SNHLY, CDR2 FYNNEI. CDR3 sequence: CASKGLGSYNEQSF. CDR3 DNA: TGTGCCAGCAAGGGACTAGGCTCCTACAATGAGCAGTCCTTC.

This clonotype was picked up one time. The V gene is TRBV10-1, the J gene TRBJ1-2, with D perhaps TRBD1 (5 bases). Trimming cost V 4 bases and J 4 bases, with 10 bases left between them. This CDR3 region has 13 residues. Germline lookup yields CDR1 WNHNN and CDR2 SYGVQD (reference sequence). The DNA of the CDR3 is TGCGCCAGCAGTGTCAGCACAGGCTATGGCTACACCTTC. This encodes CASSVSTGYGYTF.

The J gene is TRBJ1-2, the V gene TRBV9; 11 bases map to TRBD1. In germline, CDR1 is SGDLS, CDR2 YYNGEE. V shed 6 bases, J shed 6 bases, and the junction held 7 bases outside the gene matches. The CDR3 is 14 amino acids. CDR3 coding DNA: TGTGCCAGCAACCTTAGGACAGGGGGCAATGGCTACACCTTC. Amino acid sequence: CASNLRTGGNGYTF.

The chain combines TRBV20-1 with TRBJ1-2; D is undetermined. This CDR3 region has 12 residues. The V and J ends lost 1 base and 4 bases respectively, with 7 bases between them. Germline V gives CDR1 DFQATT, CDR2 SNEGSKA (reference sequence). Written as DNA, the CDR3 is TGCAGTGCTAGAGGTGAGGGCTATGGCTACACCTTC. This translates into CSARGEGYGYTF.

This clonotype was picked up a small number of times. The gene calls are TRBV20-1 and TRBJ1-2, with a possible D match to TRBD1 (5 bases). The CDR3 is 16 residues long. V was trimmed by 0 bases and J by 1 base, leaving 15 bases between them. Germline V gene lookup returns CDR1 DFQATT and CDR2 SNEGSKA (reference sequence). The chain's CDR3 is CSARDGLRGGNYGYTF. DNA for the CDR3: TGCAGTGCTAGAGATGGGTTACGGGGGGGTAACTATGGCTACACCTTC.

V is TRBV20-1 and J is TRBJ2-5; D is unclear. Trimming cost V 6 bases and J 4 bases, with 15 bases left between them. Per the germline V gene, CDR1 is DFQATT and CDR2 is SNEGSKA (reference sequence). This CDR3 comprises 13 residues. The DNA for the CDR3 is TGCAGTGCCCCCGTGGGCTTAATAGAGACCCAGTACTTC. It encodes CSAPVGLIETQYF.

The chain recombines TRBV9 with TRBJ1-6; D unresolved. V dropped 4 bases and J dropped 0 bases, with 11 bases sitting between them. The CDR3 contains 16 residues. The V gene's germline CDR1 is SGDLS and CDR2 YYNGEE. The CDR3 bases are TGTGCCAGCAGCCAGTGGCTGAGCTCCTATAATTCACCCCTCCACTTT. Translated, it gives CASSQWLSSYNSPLHF.

This clonotype was seen repeatedly, ten times or more. The chain carries TRBV2 and TRBJ1-6, with 7 bases fitting TRBD1. Germline V CDR1 and CDR2: SNHLY, FYNNEI. J was trimmed by 4 bases and V by 4 bases; bases with no gene match: 7. The CDR3 has 16 residues. This CDR3 is CASSGTGLSYNSPLHF. For the CDR3, the DNA is TGTGCCAGCAGTGGGACAGGACTTTCTTATAATTCACCCCTCCACTTT.

This clonotype showed up just a few times. The chain carries TRBV30 and TRBJ1-2; 8 bases fit TRBD1. Germline values: CDR1 GTSNPN, CDR2 SVGIG (reference sequence). This CDR3 has 15 residues. J gave up 0 bases and V 0 bases, and 3 bases lay outside the gene matches. The CDR3 DNA reads as TGTGCCTGGAGTGTCCCCAGGGGGCCTAACTATGGCTACACCTTC. Amino acid sequence: CAWSVPRGPNYGYTF.

The chain has TRBV29-1 and TRBJ2-1, with D tentatively TRBD1 or TRBD2 (5 bases each). The CDR3 runs to 17 residues. Looked up from germline, CDR1 is SQVTM and CDR2 is ANQGSEA. V lost 8 bases, J lost 4 bases, and 27 bases lay in between. Here the CDR3 reads CSSEGRSGPQVYNEQFF. The CDR3 coding sequence is TGCAGCTCGGAAGGTAGATCGGGGCCTCAAGTTTACAATGAGCAGTTCTTC.

The V gene is TRBV12-3 or TRBV12-4, the J gene TRBJ1-2; 11 bases line up with TRBD1. The CDR3 sequence is 14 residues long. V lost 3 bases to trimming and J lost 7 bases; unmatched junction nucleotides: 4. The DNA of the CDR3 is TGTGCCAGCAGTTTCCGGACAGGGGGCTTTGGCTACACCTTC. This encodes CASSFRTGGFGYTF.

Ten or more counts support this clonotype. The chain carries TRBV6-2 or TRBV6-3 and TRBJ2-5, with D unclear. The CDR3 loop spans 14 amino acids. Trimming removed 4 bases from V and 6 bases from J, with 15 bases in between. CDR1 is MNHEY, CDR2 SVGEGT, per germline. In DNA, the CDR3 is TGTGCCAGCAGTTTTTATGGTCAGCGAAAGACCCAGTACTTC. This gives the protein CASSFYGQRKTQYF.

The chain joins TRBV7-2 to TRBJ2-7, with a weak D call TRBD1 (5 bases). CDR1 is SGHTA, CDR2 FQGNSA, per germline. This CDR3 comprises 14 residues. V gave up 0 bases and J gave up 4 bases, with 10 bases separating them. The CDR3 nucleotides are TGTGCCAGCAGCTTAGCGGCAGGGTGGTACGAGCAGTACTTC. This encodes CASSLAAGWYEQYF.

Note on this clonotype: At one end the junction does not follow the germline gene, possibly because of a read error. The chain employs TRBV9 and TRBJ2-7; 8 bases line up with TRBD1. Per germline, CDR1 SGDLS and CDR2 YYNGEE. This CDR3 is built from 16 residues. The CDR3 DNA reads TGTGCCAGCAGCGACCGGGACAGGCTCATGACCGGGGAGCTGTACTTC. Its translation is CASSDRDRLMTGELYF.

This clonotype was seen at least ten times. This chain uses TRBV2 with TRBJ1-5; 9 nucleotides align to TRBD1. The J segment lost 5 bases and the V segment lost 5 bases, leaving 7 bases of the junction unmatched. The CDR3 is made up of 15 amino acids. In germline, CDR1 is SNHLY, CDR2 FYNNEI. The CDR3 nucleotides read TGTGCCAGCAGTTGGACAGGGGCCCTCCATCAGCCCCAGCATTTT. Translated, it gives CASSWTGALHQPQHF.